Below, 16 T cell receptor beta chains from the same sample are listed, as sequenced in a study of blood T cell repertoires in COVID-19. TCRdb's copy holds only in-frame clones and misses some; the assay was immunoSEQ multiplex PCR. The sample includes 28,000 or so clones, 88% seen only once; the top ten take approximately 8%. The sample taken for sequencing was peripheral blood. These receptor sequences come from a woman aged 50 to 60 with active COVID-19.

The J gene is TRBJ2-7, the V gene TRBV20-1; D not resolved. The V end lost 5 bases, the J end lost 3 bases, and 8 bases lay between the germline ends. This CDR3 has 11 amino acids. Per germline, CDR1 DFQATT and CDR2 SNEGSKA (reference sequence). The CDR3: CSAGWSYEQYF. The CDR3 nucleotides are TGCAGTGCTGGTTGGAGCTACGAGCAGTACTTC.

This clone appeared once. The chain is built from TRBV5-1 and TRBJ2-1, with 10 bases matching TRBD2. J lost 6 bases, V lost 4 bases, and 13 bases had no gene match. The CDR3 is 17 residues long. CDR1 and CDR2 from the germline V gene are SGHRS and YFSETQ. CDR3 DNA sequence: TGCGCCAGCAGCCTTATACCCACTAGCGGGGACGTCAATGAGCAGTTCTTC. It specifies CASSLIPTSGDVNEQFF.

By share, this clone counts as medium-sized. This CDR3 reads CASRGQHTEAFF. The CDR3 DNA is TGTGCCAGCAGGGGACAGCACACTGAAGCTTTCTTT. This chain uses TRBV27 with TRBJ1-1; 7 positions match TRBD1. Losses at the gene ends were 6 bases for V and 3 bases for J; bases not matched to a gene: 1. The CDR3 is made up of 12 amino acids. Germline V gene data show CDR1 as MNHEY and CDR2 as SMNVEV (reference sequence).

The chain carries TRBV10-3 and TRBJ1-6, with 7 bases fitting TRBD1. The CDR3 spans 14 residues. Trimming cost V 6 bases and J 8 bases; bases outside gene matches: 7. Per the germline V gene, CDR1 is ENHRY and CDR2 is SYGVKD. The CDR3 is CAIRDTGADSPLHF. The CDR3 nucleotides read TGTGCCATCAGAGATACAGGGGCGGATTCACCCCTCCACTTT.

The J gene is TRBJ2-3, the V gene TRBV6-6, with TRBD2 matching 8 bases. Per germline, CDR1 MNHNY and CDR2 SVGAGI (reference sequence). V shed 7 bases and J 6 bases; nucleotides not matched to a gene: 6. CDR3 size: 13 residues. This CDR3 reads CASIGRGGDTQYF. The CDR3 bases are TGTGCCAGCATCGGACGGGGGGGCGATACGCAGTATTTT.

The chain carries TRBV5-4 and TRBJ1-6; TRBD1 might be the D (6 bases). The germline V gene encodes CDR1 SGHNT and CDR2 YYREEE (reference sequence). The CDR3 runs to 15 residues. Trimming took 4 bases from V and 2 from J, leaving 10 bases between them. For the CDR3, the DNA is TGTGCCAGCAGCAAACAGGGAACCTATAATTCACCCCTCCACTTT. It translates to CASSKQGTYNSPLHF.

The chain uses TRBV13 and TRBJ1-3; D is perhaps TRBD1 (5 bases). This CDR3 spans 13 amino acids. Germline V CDR1 and CDR2: PRHDT, FYEKMQ (reference sequence). V was pared by 4 bases and J by 6 bases, with 10 bases between. CDR3 coding DNA: TGTGCCAGCAGCTCGGGGGTGCCAAACACCATATATTTT. Translating gives CASSSGVPNTIYF.

V usage is TRBV2 and J usage is TRBJ2-5, with a tentative D call TRBD2 (6 bases). Germline CDR1 and CDR2: SNHLY and FYNNEI. V was trimmed by 8 bases and J by 5 bases, leaving 12 bases between them. The CDR3 contains 12 residues. Here the CDR3 DNA reads TGTGCCAGCCTCGGGGAGGAGGAGACCCAGTACTTC. This encodes CASLGEEETQYF. Variable domain in full (rest from reference TRBV2 and TRBJ2-5): EPEVTQTPSHQVTQMGQEVILRCVPISNHLYFYWYRQILGQKVEFLVSFYNNEISEKSEIFDDQFSVERPDGSNFTLKIRSTKLEDSAMYFCASLGEEETQYFGPGTRLLVL.

The rearrangement links TRBV2 to TRBJ2-1, with TRBD1 as a possible D gene (7 bases). The CDR3 sequence is 15 residues long. Trimming took 3 bases from V and 2 from J, leaving 11 bases between them. CDR1 and CDR2 from the germline V gene are SNHLY and FYNNEI. The CDR3 is CASSDGGGPYNEQFF. Here the CDR3 DNA reads TGTGCCAGCAGTGATGGAGGGGGCCCCTACAATGAGCAGTTCTTC.

The chain uses TRBV18 and TRBJ2-1, with 9 bases lining up with TRBD1. CDR1 KGHSH and CDR2 LQKENI come from the germline V gene. With V trimmed by 3 bases and J by 3 bases, 6 bases remained unmatched. This CDR3 spans 16 amino acids. The CDR3 sequence is CASSPGGTGFYNEQFF. DNA of the CDR3: TGTGCCAGCTCACCGGGAGGGACAGGGTTCTACAATGAGCAGTTCTTC.

This chain connects TRBV28 to TRBJ2-5, with D maybe TRBD1 (6 bases). This CDR3 comprises 13 residues. The germline V gene has CDR1 MDHEN and CDR2 SYDVKM. Trimming took off 6 bases at V and 0 bases at J, with 8 bases between the two ends. The CDR3 protein is CASRNRDQETQYF. The DNA of the CDR3 is TGTGCCAGCAGAAACAGGGACCAAGAGACCCAGTACTTC.

This chain links TRBV19 with TRBJ2-7; 10 bases match TRBD2. V shed 4 bases, J shed 5 bases, and the junction held 8 bases outside the gene matches. The V gene's germline CDR1 is LNHDA and CDR2 SQIVND (reference sequence). The CDR3 is 15 residues long. In DNA form, the CDR3 reads TGTGCCAGTAGTAGAGCGGGAGGGCCTAGGGACGAGCAGTACTTC. It translates to CASSRAGGPRDEQYF.

The chain couples TRBV5-1 to TRBJ2-2; 13 bases agree with TRBD2. Unmatched junction bases numbered 1, after V lost 0 bases and J lost 2 bases. The CDR3 spans 17 residues. Germline CDR1 and CDR2: SGHRS and YFSETQ. The CDR3 region has the DNA TGCGCCAGCAGCTTGGGGACTAGCGGGAGAAACACCGGGGAGCTGTTTTTT. Its protein is CASSLGTSGRNTGELFF.

The rearrangement links TRBV5-1 to TRBJ2-2; D is possibly TRBD2 (6 bases). The CDR3 length is 13 residues. In germline, CDR1 is SGHRS, CDR2 YFSETQ. V lost 1 base and J 9 bases, leaving 10 bases between the germline ends. The CDR3 nucleotides are TGCGCCAGCAGCTTGCAGGGAGGAAGGGAGCTGTTTTTT. As protein: CASSLQGGRELFF.

The V call is TRBV19, the J call TRBJ2-3; 8 nucleotides line up with TRBD1. V lost 3 bases to trimming and J lost 2 bases; unmatched junction nucleotides: 1. Germline CDR1 reads LNHDA; CDR2 reads SQIVND (reference sequence). This CDR3 has 14 amino acids. This chain's CDR3 is CASSIQGATDTQYF. The CDR3 DNA is TGTGCCAGTAGTATTCAGGGGGCCACAGATACGCAGTATTTT.

The J gene is TRBJ2-1, the V gene TRBV2, with TRBD2 identical over 8 bases. CDR1 and CDR2 from the germline V gene are SNHLY and FYNNEI. CDR3 length: 14 amino acids. The ends lost 8 bases at V and 0 bases at J; junction bases unmatched: 3. CDR3 protein: CASLREGSYNEQFF. The CDR3 region has the DNA TGTGCCAGCCTCCGGGAGGGCTCCTACAATGAGCAGTTCTTC.